The 13 T cell receptor beta chains below were found in one sample sequenced in a study of blood T cell repertoires in COVID-19. Method: immunoSEQ multiplex PCR; TCRdb's copy keeps in-frame clones and lacks some. The sample has more than 85,000 clones, around 84% seen once. Sequences were obtained from peripheral blood. These TCRs come from a human donor in a cohort sampled during active COVID-19.

J is TRBJ2-3 and V is TRBV18; TRBD2 might be the D (6 bases). This CDR3 is built from 15 residues. V was clipped by 5 bases and J by 0 bases, with 12 bases between them. Germline-derived CDR1 and CDR2 are KGHSH and LQKENI. The CDR3 nucleotides are TGTGCCAGCTCATCCCAGACTAGTAGCACAGATACGCAGTATTTT. This translates into CASSSQTSSTDTQYF.

Comments on this clone: Mismatch with germline at one junction end may stem from a read error. This chain connects TRBV3-1 (or the pseudogene TRBV3-2) to TRBJ2-5; weak D call: TRBD2 (5 bases). The CDR3 is 15 residues long. Germline values: CDR1 LGHDT, CDR2 YNNKEL (reference sequence). The CDR3 protein is CASGQDVTRRETQYF. DNA of the CDR3: TGTGCCAGCGGCCAAGACGTTACTAGACGGGAGACCCAGTACTTC.

CDR3: CASSHLDRAAEAFF. The CDR3, as DNA: TGCGCCAGCAGTCACTTGGACAGGGCGGCTGAAGCTTTCTTT. The chain employs TRBV5-1 and TRBJ1-1; TRBD1 agrees at 8 bases. V trimming: 5 bases; J trimming: 6 bases; junction bases outside the gene matches: 9. The CDR3 totals 14 residues. Per the germline V gene, CDR1 is SGHRS and CDR2 is YFSETQ. Full variable domain (remainder filled in from reference TRBV5-1 and TRBJ1-1): KAGVTQTPRYLIKTRGQQVTLSCSPISGHRSVSWYQQTPGQGLQFLFEYFSETQRNKGNFPGRFSGRQFSNSRSEMNVSTLELGDSALYLCASSHLDRAAEAFFGQGTRLTVV.

This clone was observed once. The chain recombines TRBV6-6 with TRBJ2-3, with 9 positions matching TRBD2. V dropped 6 bases and J dropped 2; count of bases not matched to a gene: 9. Germline values: CDR1 MNHNY, CDR2 SVGAGI (reference sequence). The length of the CDR3 is 16 residues. The CDR3 reads CASRKRSGGLTDTQYF. The CDR3 bases are TGTGCCAGCAGGAAACGGAGCGGGGGGCTCACAGATACGCAGTATTTT.

This chain's CDR3 is CASRMPGQGAFTEAFF. In DNA, the CDR3 is TGTGCCAGCAGAATGCCGGGACAGGGGGCTTTCACTGAAGCTTTCTTT. The chain has TRBV7-6 and TRBJ1-1; 12 bases are a match to TRBD1. After removal of 6 bases from V and 4 bases from J, the junction contained 9 bases not matched to a gene. From germline, CDR1 is SGHVS and CDR2 FNYEAQ. This CDR3 contains 16 residues.

The chain uses TRBV3-1 (or the pseudogene TRBV3-2) and TRBJ1-5, with D maybe TRBD1 (5 bases). The CDR3 is 15 residues long. Germline assignment: CDR1 LGHDT and CDR2 YNNKEL (reference sequence). Trimming left V 4 bases short and J 5 bases short, with 15 bases between. This chain's CDR3 is CASSLTASFDQPQHF. CDR3 sequence (DNA): TGTGCCAGCAGCCTGACAGCTTCCTTTGATCAGCCCCAGCATTTT.

This clone was seen at least ten times. The chain is built from TRBV11-1 and TRBJ1-2, with D tentatively TRBD1 (6 bases). Trimming removed 2 bases from V and 2 bases from J, with 12 bases in between. Per germline, CDR1 SGHAT and CDR2 FQDESV (reference sequence). This CDR3 comprises 15 residues. CDR3: CASSLLTGWNYGYTF. CDR3 in DNA: TGTGCCAGCAGCTTACTTACAGGGTGGAACTATGGCTACACCTTC.

V is TRBV28 and J is TRBJ2-7; possibly TRBD2 for D (5 bases). Trimming left V 3 bases short and J 6 bases short, with 9 bases between. This CDR3 has 12 amino acids. The germline V gene has CDR1 MDHEN and CDR2 SYDVKM. The CDR3 protein is CASSLSGVEQYF. CDR3 bases: TGTGCCAGCAGTTTGTCCGGGGTCGAGCAGTACTTC.

This clone was seen a single time. The chain uses TRBV11-3 and TRBJ1-1; no reliable D call. Germline loops: CDR1 SGHNT, CDR2 YENEEA. Trimming left V 5 bases short and J 5 bases short, with 12 bases between. CDR3 length equals 13 residues. The CDR3 sequence: CASSPLESTEAFF. The CDR3 DNA follows: TGTGCCAGCAGCCCTTTAGAGAGTACTGAAGCTTTCTTT.

V is TRBV3-1 (or the pseudogene TRBV3-2) and J is TRBJ1-6; D possibly corresponds to TRBD1 (6 bases). V lost 3 bases, J lost 10 bases, and 13 bases lay in between. The CDR3 contains 14 residues. The germline CDR1 and CDR2 sequences are LGHDT and YNNKEL (reference sequence). The CDR3 sequence is CASSHGGQGSPLHF. Written as DNA, the CDR3 is TGTGCCAGCAGCCATGGGGGCCAAGGGTCACCCCTCCACTTT.

The chain recombines TRBV29-1 with TRBJ2-7; D might be TRBD1 (6 bases). The V and J ends lost 0 bases and 0 bases respectively, with 12 bases between them. The CDR3 has 15 amino acids. The germline V gene has CDR1 SQVTM and CDR2 ANQGSEA. CDR3 nucleotide sequence: TGCAGCGTTGAAGAGTGGCAGGGGTTCTCCTACGAGCAGTACTTC. This codes for CSVEEWQGFSYEQYF.

This chain uses TRBV15 with TRBJ1-1, with no clear D. The length of the CDR3 is 14 residues. Trimming left V 1 base short and J 1 base short, with 7 bases between. The germline gives CDR1 LNHNV, CDR2 YYDKDF (reference sequence). CDR3 loop: CATSRVRENTEAFF. The CDR3 DNA sequence: TGTGCCACCAGCAGAGTGCGTGAGAACACTGAAGCTTTCTTT.

The J gene is TRBJ1-5, the V gene TRBV7-2, with a possible D match to TRBD1 (6 bases). Germline V gene sequence: CDR1 SGHTA, CDR2 FQGNSA. V was trimmed by 5 bases and J by 4 bases, leaving 15 bases between them. CDR3 length: 15 residues. The CDR3 coding sequence is TGTGCCAGCAGCCGGTCCCGGGACATTAATCAGCCCCAGCATTTT. It is translated as CASSRSRDINQPQHF. Drawing the rest from reference TRBV7-2 and TRBJ1-5, the complete variable domain is GAGVSQSPSNKVTEKGKDVELRCDPISGHTALYWYRQSLGQGLEFLIYFQGNSAPDKSGLPSDRFSAERTGGSVSTLTIQRTQQEDSAVYLCASSRSRDINQPQHFGDGTRLSIL.